Listed below are T cell receptor beta chains from one sample, sequenced in a study of blood T cell repertoires in COVID-19. Assay used: immunoSEQ multiplex PCR; TCRdb lists only in-frame clones, some missing. The sample contains 70,000 to 95,000 clones, approximately 91% of which appear only once. Sequenced input: peripheral blood. The receptor source for this set is a man between 65 and 85 years old with acute or convalescent COVID-19. The CDR3 runs from the conserved cysteine through the conserved F or W. The order of the fields is D gene, V gene, J gene, clone size, CDR3 protein, CDR3 DNA. A D gene is named only where the DNA matches it firmly. Rows may omit the clone size; those that give it use once, few, many or a size class.

NA,TRBV25-1,TRBJ2-7,NA,CASSEVRSSYEQYF,TGTGCCAGCAGTGAGGTGCGGAGCTCCTACGAGCAGTACTTC
NA,TRBV12-3/TRBV12-4,TRBJ1-1,few,CASSLGQGTEAFF,TGTGCCAGCAGTTTGGGACAAGGCACTGAAGCTTTCTTT
NA,TRBV30,TRBJ1-4,NA,CAWGEGFGRISATNEKLFF,TGTGCCTGGGGGGAGGGTTTCGGGAGGATTTCGGCAACTAATGAAAAACTGTTTTTT
NA,TRBV6-5,TRBJ1-6,NA,CASSLLGEGGSPLHF,TGTGCCAGCAGCTTACTCGGGGAGGGGGGTTCACCCCTCCACTTT
NA,TRBV4-1,TRBJ2-3,once,CASSRFGTPQKLTDTQYF,TGCGCCAGCAGCCGATTCGGGACTCCCCAAAAACTCACAGATACGCAGTATTTT
TRBD2,TRBV11-2,TRBJ2-7,NA,CASSLGLAGEQYF,TGTGCCAGCAGCTTAGGACTAGCTGGCGAGCAGTACTTC
TRBD1,TRBV19,TRBJ2-2,NA,CASTPGQVSPGELFF,TGTGCCAGTACCCCGGGACAGGTCTCCCCCGGGGAGCTGTTTTTT
NA,TRBV9,TRBJ2-3,NA,CASSSRGSGPDTQYF,TGTGCCAGCAGCTCCCGGGGTAGCGGCCCAGATACGCAGTATTTT
TRBD2,TRBV7-2,TRBJ2-1,NA,CASSLPVAGNNEQFF,TGTGCCAGCAGCTTACCTGTAGCGGGGAACAATGAGCAGTTCTTC
NA,TRBV6-2/TRBV6-3,TRBJ2-5,NA,CASSYSAAGQETQYF,TGTGCCAGCAGTTACTCGGCAGCAGGGCAAGAGACCCAGTACTTC
NA,TRBV28,TRBJ2-7,NA,CASTPSGRGYEQYF,TGTGCCAGCACCCCTTCTGGTAGGGGCTACGAGCAGTACTTC
NA,TRBV5-1,TRBJ2-3,once,CASSSTDRPYTDTQYF,TGCGCCAGCAGCTCTACCGACAGACCCTACACAGATACGCAGTATTTT
TRBD2,TRBV28,TRBJ2-1,NA,CASGSGSTSVKVQFF,TGTGCCAGCGGGTCGGGTTCGACTAGCGTGAAAGTGCAGTTCTTC
TRBD2,TRBV10-3,TRBJ2-7,NA,CAIRGTSGSYEQYF,TGTGCCATCAGGGGGACTAGCGGATCCTACGAGCAGTACTTC
NA,TRBV24-1,TRBJ2-6,NA,CATSFSGANVLTF,TGTGCCACCTCGTTCTCTGGGGCCAACGTCCTGACTTTC
NA,TRBV19,TRBJ1-1,once,CASSIGTRSGNTEAFF,TGTGCCAGTAGTATCGGGACTCGCTCGGGGAACACTGAAGCTTTCTTT
NA,TRBV21-1,TRBJ2-7,NA,CASSGRGSRSYEQYF,TGTGCCAGCAGTGGAAGGGGAAGTAGGTCCTACGAGCAGTACTTC
TRBD1,TRBV29-1,TRBJ2-4,few,CSVEAGGKNIQYF,TGCAGCGTTGAAGCAGGGGGCAAAAACATTCAGTACTTC
NA,TRBV2,TRBJ1-6,NA,CASRPLTGASPLHF,TGTGCCAGCAGACCCCTAACCGGAGCGTCACCCCTCCACTTT
TRBD1,TRBV5-6,TRBJ2-1,NA,CASSLGTGNLGEQFF,TGTGCCAGCAGCTTGGGGACAGGGAACTTGGGCGAGCAGTTCTTC
NA,TRBV12-2,TRBJ1-1,NA,CASRLVGVIMNTEAFF,TGTGCAAGTCGCTTAGTAGGGGTGATCATGAACACTGAAGCTTTCTTT
TRBD2,TRBV3-1/TRBV3-2,TRBJ2-1,NA,CASSPQRGALFNEQFF,TGTGCCAGCAGCCCCCAGCGGGGGGCCCTTTTCAATGAGCAGTTCTTC
TRBD2,TRBV5-1,TRBJ2-3,NA,CASSLERGAVTDTQYF,TGCGCCAGCAGCTTGGAGCGGGGGGCCGTCACAGATACGCAGTATTTT
TRBD1,TRBV3-1/TRBV3-2,TRBJ1-6,NA,CASSRLRDRNSPLHF,TGTGCCAGCAGCCGCCTCCGGGACAGGAATTCACCCCTCCACTTT
NA,TRBV10-3,TRBJ1-4,NA,CAIRGVGQGEKLFF,TGTGCCATCCGAGGTGTGGGGCAGGGGGAAAAACTGTTTTTT
TRBD1,TRBV15,TRBJ1-6,few,CATSRDHTGGSPLHF,TGTGCCACCAGCAGAGATCACACAGGGGGCTCACCCCTCCACTTT
TRBD1,TRBV5-1,TRBJ1-5,NA,CASSSTGANQPQHF,TGCGCCAGCAGCTCCACAGGGGCGAATCAGCCCCAGCATTTT
TRBD1,TRBV28,TRBJ1-1,NA,CASTQGGGVNTEAFF,TGTGCCAGCACCCAAGGGGGCGGGGTGAACACTGAAGCTTTCTTT
NA,TRBV5-1,TRBJ2-2,NA,CASSLMGLTGELFF,TGCGCCAGCAGCTTGATGGGCCTCACCGGGGAGCTGTTTTTT
TRBD1,TRBV5-1,TRBJ2-7,NA,CASSSGTGLYEQYF,TGCGCCAGCAGCTCAGGGACAGGTTTATACGAGCAGTACTTC
TRBD2,TRBV23-1,TRBJ2-5,NA,CASSQNRLAEQETQYF,TGCGCCAGCAGTCAAAATCGGCTAGCGGAACAAGAGACCCAGTACTTC